What follows are 9 T cell receptor beta chains derived from one specimen sequenced in a study of blood T cell repertoires in COVID-19. Profiled with immunoSEQ multiplex PCR; TCRdb holds only in-frame clones, not every one. This sample has tens of thousands of clones; approximately 85% occur once, and the top ten carry roughly 5.5%. Sequenced input: peripheral blood. The receptors were gathered from a human donor in a cohort sampled during active COVID-19.

The genes are TRBV14 and TRBJ2-1; D not resolved. CDR3 length equals 13 residues. Trimming stripped 5 bases from V and 0 bases from J, with 5 bases between. Germline V gene data show CDR1 as SGHDN and CDR2 as FVKESK. CDR3 loop: CASSTSSYNEQFF. CDR3 in DNA: TGTGCCAGCAGCACGAGCTCCTACAATGAGCAGTTCTTC.

The gene calls are TRBV6-4 and TRBJ2-3; 13 bases match TRBD2. V dropped 6 bases and J dropped 8; count of bases not matched to a gene: 8. Germline-derived CDR1 and CDR2 are MRHNA and SNTAGT. The CDR3 has 15 residues. As DNA, the CDR3 is TGTGCCAGCAGCGAGGGACTAGCGGGAATCGCTACGCAGTATTTT. Amino acids: CASSEGLAGIATQYF.

J is TRBJ1-1 and V is TRBV7-9; no firm D call. The germline CDR1 and CDR2 sequences are SEHNR and FQNEAQ (reference sequence). This CDR3 spans 15 amino acids. Trimming left V 0 bases short and J 5 bases short, with 13 bases between. CDR3 sequence (DNA): TGTGCCAGCAGCTTAGCGCGGGGAGGAGAAACTGAAGCTTTCTTT. It translates to CASSLARGGETEAFF.

The rearrangement uses TRBV5-4 and TRBJ2-7, with 7 bases fitting TRBD1. This CDR3 has 15 amino acids. Germline CDR1 and CDR2: SGHNT and YYREEE (reference sequence). Trimming at V came to 3 bases and at J to 2 bases, leaving 8 bases not matched to a gene. The CDR3 sequence: CASSSRQGIAYEQYF. The CDR3 DNA reads TGTGCCAGCAGCTCAAGACAGGGTATTGCCTACGAGCAGTACTTC.

V is TRBV5-1 and J is TRBJ2-7; a weak D match, TRBD1 (5 bases). The CDR3 spans 15 residues. Germline-derived CDR1 and CDR2 are SGHRS and YFSETQ. Trimming stripped 4 bases from V and 1 base from J, with 15 bases between. For the CDR3, the DNA is TGCGCCAGCAGCCTGGAACACTCAGGGTCCTACGAGCAGTACTTC. Translated, it gives CASSLEHSGSYEQYF.

V gene TRBV6-2 or TRBV6-3 combines with J gene TRBJ1-6; TRBD1 aligns across 8 bases. The CDR3 has 14 amino acids. Trimming took 4 bases from V and 10 from J; bases not matched to a gene: 6. Germline CDR1 and CDR2: MNHEY and SVGEGT. The CDR3 is CASSFPGGISPLHF. The CDR3 nucleotides read TGTGCCAGCAGTTTTCCAGGGGGCATCTCACCCCTCCACTTT.

CDR3 nucleotides: TGTGCCAGCAGCTTAGAAGGGACAGTATTTAAGGTCTCCTACGAGCAGTACTTC. It codes for CASSLEGTVFKVSYEQYF. The chain has TRBV7-6 and TRBJ2-7, with 7 bases fitting TRBD1. The CDR3 covers 18 residues. Per the germline V gene, CDR1 is SGHVS and CDR2 is FNYEAQ. J was trimmed by 0 bases and V by 1 base; bases with no gene match: 12. The full variable domain, in which reference TRBV7-6 and TRBJ2-7 provide the parts outside the CDR3, is GAGVSQSPRYKVTKRGQDVALRCDPISGHVSLYWYRQALGQGPEFLTYFNYEAQQDKSGLPNDRFSAERPEGSISTLTIQRTEQRDSAMYRCASSLEGTVFKVSYEQYFGPGTRLTVT.

The chain carries TRBV30 and TRBJ2-1; 8 bases line up with TRBD1. Per the germline V gene, CDR1 is GTSNPN and CDR2 is SVGIG (reference sequence). The CDR3 spans 15 residues. Trimming at V came to 3 bases and at J to 7 bases, leaving 11 bases not matched to a gene. The CDR3 DNA reads TGTGCCTGGAGCCCACTCGACAGGGGTGGGAATGAGCAGTTCTTC. It specifies CAWSPLDRGGNEQFF.

V usage is TRBV6-2 or TRBV6-3 and J usage is TRBJ2-3; 14 bases line up with TRBD2. The trim removed 4 bases at V and 5 bases at J, leaving 14 bases unmatched. The length of the CDR3 is 19 residues. Per germline, CDR1 MNHEY and CDR2 SVGEGT. The DNA of the CDR3 is TGTGCCAGCAGTTCCCTCGGACTAGCGGGGGGCGCCGAGGGAGATACGCAGTATTTT. Translating gives CASSSLGLAGGAEGDTQYF.